This TCR beta chain was captured by sequencing in a study of blood T cell repertoires in COVID-19. Study overall: T cells, B-cell-depleted T cells, or PBMCs provided the cDNA or gDNA that served as material.

Profiling relied on immunoSEQ multiplex PCR, and the TCRdb table lists in-frame clones only, not all of them. Here the sample spans some 77,000 clones, 90% being singletons. The CDR3 covers 14 residues. V dropped 5 bases and J dropped 4; count of bases not matched to a gene: 2. Germline CDR1 and CDR2: SGHAT and FQNNGV. The sample comprised peripheral blood. The chain recombines TRBV11-2 with TRBJ2-5; 12 bases align to TRBD2. This clonotype was sampled from a woman aged 80 or older with active or convalescent COVID-19. The CDR3 region has the DNA TGTGCCAGCAGCCGGACTAGCGGGACAGAGACCCAGTACTTC. Protein product: CASSRTSGTETQYF.